The present entry profiles one T cell receptor (beta chain) with its context. This entry comes from a study of blood T cell repertoires in COVID-19. Background on the study: COVID-19 samples from acute and convalescent phases originated in the United States, Italy and Spain. Sources were T cells, B-cell-depleted T cells, or PBMCs; the material itself was cDNA or gDNA.

Germline V gene lookup returns CDR1 LNHDA and CDR2 SQIVND (reference sequence). J gave up 7 bases and V 3 bases, and 7 bases lay outside the gene matches. The CDR3 contains 15 residues. Per the original methods: Estimation of nucleated cell counts relied on the amplification of reference gene primers. Method: immunoSEQ multiplex PCR; TCRdb's copy keeps in-frame clones and lacks some. The DNA was the basis for D and trimming; V, J and clone size are from that table. Of approximately 100,000 clones listed, around 91% were seen once; the top ten hold 32%. Sequencing was done on a sample of peripheral blood. The receptor was isolated from a woman at least 80 years old with acute or convalescent COVID-19. V and J are TRBV19 and TRBJ2-3; 10 nucleotides align to TRBD2. The CDR3 sequence is CASSILSSGGNTQYF. The CDR3 DNA sequence: TGTGCCAGTAGTATTTTGTCTAGCGGGGGAAATACGCAGTATTTT.